Each of the 24 T cell receptor beta chains below was sequenced from the same sample in a study of control samples from healthy donors and cancer patients (dated by TCRdb to 2018 to 2020). Receptor amplification or capture employed the immunoSEQ multiplex PCR assay. What TCRdb holds here is the immuneACCESS table cut down to in-frame rearrangements. Part of the clones is not present; checked against another copy, under half of the missing clones reflect an unresolved V gene, and the others are unexplained. The sample table contains around 150,000 clones; only one count was recorded for approximately 86% of them. The ten largest account for approximately 1.6% of the sample. The sample taken for sequencing was blood. The origin of the receptors is a man between 18 and 29 years old in good health.

The rearrangement uses TRBV30 and TRBJ2-1, with D perhaps matching TRBD1 (5 bases). Trimming took off 0 bases at V and 6 bases at J, with 12 bases between the two ends. Germline lookup yields CDR1 GTSNPN and CDR2 SVGIG (reference sequence). This CDR3 has 14 residues. The CDR3 is CAWSVGAGPNEQFF. DNA of the CDR3: TGTGCCTGGAGTGTAGGCGCAGGGCCCAATGAGCAGTTCTTC.

This chain uses TRBV30 with TRBJ2-3, with a possible D match to TRBD1 (7 bases). The CDR3 has 13 amino acids. Germline CDR1 is GTSNPN and CDR2 is SVGIG (reference sequence). V was shortened by 7 bases and J by 4 bases, with 15 bases between the two germline ends. CDR3 DNA: TGTGCCTCGTCAGGAGGGGGCTCAGATACGCAGTATTTT. Protein product: CASSGGGSDTQYF.

Remarks on this clone: Compared with germline, one end of the junction differs, possibly owing to a read error. V usage is TRBV19 and J usage is TRBJ2-1; tentatively, D is TRBD1 or TRBD2 (5 bases each). There are 15 residues in the CDR3. CDR1 and CDR2 (germline): LNHDA, SQIVND (reference sequence). CDR3 sequence reads: CANSIMGVPLNEQFF. The CDR3 bases are TGTGCCAATAGTATTATGGGGGTACCTCTCAATGAGCAGTTCTTC.

The chain joins TRBV5-1 to TRBJ1-4; the D gene is possibly TRBD1 (6 bases). Germline V lookup: CDR1 SGHRS, CDR2 YFSETQ. Trimming cost V 0 bases and J 8 bases, with 14 bases left between them. The length of the CDR3 is 15 residues. CDR3 nucleotides: TGCGCCAGCAGCTTGGGGTACGGGGGGCGCGAAAAACTGTTTTTT. Protein product: CASSLGYGGREKLFF.

V gene TRBV5-6 combines with J gene TRBJ2-1; TRBD2 might be the D (5 bases). Germline assignment: CDR1 SGHDT and CDR2 YYEEEE. The V end was cut by 3 bases, the J end by 3 bases, with 13 bases between. This CDR3 has 15 residues. This chain's CDR3 is CASSYKTGFYNEQFF. In DNA, the CDR3 is TGTGCCAGCAGCTACAAGACGGGATTCTACAATGAGCAGTTCTTC.

This sequence joins TRBV5-8 and TRBJ2-7; D not certain. The germline V gene encodes CDR1 SGHTS and CDR2 YDEGEE. There are 15 residues in the CDR3. The V end was cut by 0 bases, the J end by 2 bases, with 12 bases between. For the CDR3, the DNA is TGTGCCAGCAGCTTGGGTTCGGAGAACCCCTACGAGCAGTACTTC. It yields the protein CASSLGSENPYEQYF.

This chain links TRBV6-6 with TRBJ2-1; 7 nucleotides match TRBD2. Germline-derived CDR1 and CDR2 are MNHNY and SVGAGI (reference sequence). This CDR3 has 11 amino acids. The ends lost 4 bases at V and 9 bases at J; junction bases unmatched: 0. The CDR3 is CASSSSGEQFF. The DNA for the CDR3 is TGTGCCAGCAGTTCTAGCGGTGAGCAGTTCTTC.

This chain uses TRBV15 with TRBJ2-3, with TRBD1 as a possible D gene (5 bases). This CDR3 has 15 amino acids. Trimming left V 0 bases short and J 0 bases short, with 7 bases between. Germline V gives CDR1 LNHNV, CDR2 YYDKDF (reference sequence). The CDR3 reads CATSRDQGSTDTQYF. The CDR3 DNA reads as TGTGCCACCAGCAGAGATCAGGGTAGCACAGATACGCAGTATTTT.

This clone showed up just once. The rearrangement links TRBV11-2 to TRBJ1-4; D is ambiguous. The CDR3 covers 12 residues. Per germline, CDR1 SGHAT and CDR2 FQNNGV. V lost 5 bases, J lost 14 bases, and 15 bases lay in between. Here the CDR3 DNA reads TGTGCCAGCAGCCCTAGAGGGCAACGTCTGTTTTTT. The encoded protein is CASSPRGQRLFF.

This chain connects TRBV5-5 to TRBJ2-7; the match to TRBD2 covers 11 bases. Germline V gene sequence: CDR1 SGHKS, CDR2 YYEKEE (reference sequence). CDR3 length: 15 residues. V shed 2 bases, J shed 6 bases, and the junction held 7 bases outside the gene matches. DNA for the CDR3: TGTGCCAGCAGCTTATACCTAGCGGGGGGTTTCGAGCAGTACTTC. It translates to CASSLYLAGGFEQYF.

The chain joins TRBV6-5 to TRBJ2-1; TRBD1 aligns across 7 bases. The CDR3 is 14 amino acids. Germline assignment: CDR1 MNHEY and CDR2 SVGAGI. J lost 5 bases, V lost 4 bases, and 5 bases had no gene match. The DNA of the CDR3 is TGTGCCAGCAGTTCCTACAGGGGAAACAATGAGCAGTTCTTC. It codes for CASSSYRGNNEQFF.

The J gene is TRBJ2-1, the V gene TRBV18, with 12 bases lining up with TRBD1. V lost 2 bases and J lost 8; bases outside the gene matches: 1. CDR1 and CDR2 from the germline V gene are KGHSH and LQKENI. The CDR3 consists of 14 residues. The DNA for the CDR3 is TGTGCCAGCTCACCAGGGACAGGGGGCGATGAGCAGTTCTTC. It yields the protein CASSPGTGGDEQFF.

The chain recombines TRBV9 with TRBJ1-1; D is unclear. Germline CDR1 reads SGDLS; CDR2 reads YYNGEE. V was clipped by 4 bases and J by 1 base, with 8 bases between them. The CDR3 consists of 13 residues. CDR3 nucleotide sequence: TGTGCCAGCAGCTCGGCGGAGAACACTGAAGCTTTCTTT. Its translation: CASSSAENTEAFF.

The chain carries TRBV5-1 and TRBJ2-3, with 9 bases that match TRBD1. Germline V gene data show CDR1 as SGHRS and CDR2 as YFSETQ. The CDR3 is made up of 16 amino acids. With V trimmed by 0 bases and J by 4 bases, 6 bases remained unmatched. The CDR3: CASSLVGQGRPDTQYF. DNA for the CDR3: TGCGCCAGCAGCTTGGTTGGACAGGGGCGGCCAGATACGCAGTATTTT.

The chain combines TRBV6-2 or TRBV6-3 with TRBJ2-1; D remains unclear. This CDR3 has 16 amino acids. Trimming shortened V by 2 bases and J by 0 bases, and 11 bases separated the two germline ends. Germline V lookup: CDR1 MNHEY, CDR2 SVGEGT. DNA of the CDR3: TGTGCCAGCAGTTACGAGGCGATAAGCTCCTACAATGAGCAGTTCTTC. It is translated as CASSYEAISSYNEQFF.

The chain combines TRBV7-3 with TRBJ2-5; D may match TRBD1 or TRBD2 (5 bases each). V shed 1 base and J shed 3 bases, with 12 bases lying between them. CDR3 length: 15 residues. Per the germline V gene, CDR1 is SGHTA and CDR2 is FQGTGA. CDR3 coding DNA: TGTGCCAGCAGCTTAATGCAGGGAGCGGAAGAGACCCAGTACTTC. It specifies CASSLMQGAEETQYF.

The chain couples TRBV7-8 to TRBJ1-6; D may be TRBD1 (5 bases). The V gene lost 6 bases and the J gene lost 10 bases, with 16 bases spanning the gap. The CDR3 is made up of 14 amino acids. The germline gives CDR1 SGHVS, CDR2 FQNEAQ. CDR3 region: CASRPRGEGSPLHF. CDR3 nucleotides: TGTGCCAGCAGACCTCGAGGGGAAGGGTCACCCCTCCACTTT.

The J gene is TRBJ2-1, the V gene TRBV6-2 or TRBV6-3; TRBD2 matches 10 bases. The germline V gene has CDR1 MNHEY and CDR2 SVGEGT. The CDR3 is 15 amino acids. J gave up 9 bases and V 2 bases, and 7 bases lay outside the gene matches. This chain's CDR3 is CASSYSGGALGEQFF. The CDR3 bases are TGTGCCAGCAGTTACAGCGGGGGGGCCCTCGGTGAGCAGTTCTTC.

The chain employs TRBV28 and TRBJ2-1; 8 positions match TRBD1. The CDR3 consists of 14 residues. V shed 5 bases, J shed 1 base, and the junction held 1 base outside the gene matches. Germline CDR1 MDHEN, CDR2 SYDVKM. The CDR3 here is CASSQGASYNEQFF. DNA for the CDR3: TGTGCCAGCAGTCAGGGGGCTTCCTACAATGAGCAGTTCTTC.

This clone was seen a single time. This chain links TRBV11-1 with TRBJ1-1, with D perhaps matching TRBD1 (5 bases). Germline V gene lookup returns CDR1 SGHAT and CDR2 FQDESV (reference sequence). The germline V and J ends were trimmed by 5 bases and 4 bases, with 14 bases remaining between them. The CDR3 is made up of 14 amino acids. The CDR3 is CASSHGSQGTEAFF. CDR3 nucleotides: TGTGCCAGCAGCCATGGGAGCCAGGGCACTGAAGCTTTCTTT.

The chain carries TRBV18 and TRBJ2-7; D tentatively reads TRBD1 or TRBD2 (6 bases each). V lost 4 bases to trimming and J lost 7 bases, with 17 bases between them. CDR1 is KGHSH and CDR2 is LQKENI in the germline V gene. CDR3 length: 14 residues. The CDR3 loop reads CASSRVPRGGEQYF. In DNA, the CDR3 is TGTGCCAGCTCACGGGTACCCCGAGGGGGGGAGCAGTACTTC.

The V and J genes are TRBV7-9 and TRBJ2-7; 10 nucleotides align to TRBD2. Germline lookup yields CDR1 SEHNR and CDR2 FQNEAQ (reference sequence). V trimming: 0 bases; J trimming: 4 bases; junction bases outside the gene matches: 6. The CDR3 consists of 16 residues. The CDR3 sequence is CASSLASGGSVYEQYF. The CDR3 DNA is TGTGCCAGCAGCTTAGCTAGCGGGGGGAGCGTTTACGAGCAGTACTTC. The whole variable domain, filled in from reference TRBV7-9 and TRBJ2-7, reads DTGVSQNPRHKITKRGQNVTFRCDPISEHNRLYWYRQTLGQGPEFLTYFQNEAQLEKSRLLSDRFSAERPKGSFSTLEIQRTEQGDSAMYLCASSLASGGSVYEQYFGPGTRLTVT.

The gene calls are TRBV5-5 and TRBJ1-2; maybe TRBD1 (6 bases). The length of the CDR3 is 14 residues. Germline V gene lookup returns CDR1 SGHKS and CDR2 YYEKEE (reference sequence). Between the trimmed V and J ends, which lost 3 bases and 8 bases, there was a span of 17 bases. The CDR3 is CASSSHSGVGGYTF. In DNA form, the CDR3 reads TGTGCCAGCAGCTCGCACTCAGGGGTGGGCGGCTACACCTTC.

V is TRBV20-1 and J is TRBJ2-7; TRBD2 is a possible D gene (5 bases). With 6 bases removed from V and 2 bases from J, the gap between germline ends came to 8 bases. Germline V gene data show CDR1 as DFQATT and CDR2 as SNEGSKA (reference sequence). The CDR3 extends over 11 amino acids. The CDR3 protein is CSAPGTYEQYF. As DNA, the CDR3 is TGCAGTGCCCCCGGGACCTACGAGCAGTACTTC.